Given below is one T cell receptor beta chain in context. As yet, its antigen is unknown. This entry is derived from a study of cytomegalovirus exposure and HLA in healthy donors. Study background: One earlier analysis, a look at about 179 million T cells, found more than 100 million unique TCR beta sequences.

The PCR employed 60 Vbeta primers together with 13 Jbeta primers. Profiling relied on immunoSEQ multiplex PCR, and the TCRdb table lists in-frame clones only, not all of them. Of approximately 110,000 clones in the sample, roughly 15% were seen once. Points from the study as a whole: As immune exposure information, only CMV serostatus was available. High specificity and sensitivity for cytomegalovirus status were reported for the classifier.

The sequence was collected from a female donor in good health and CMV-seronegative. The sequencing input was PBMCs.

CDR3 sequence (DNA): TGCGCCAGCAGCCAATATAAGGACAGCTATAATTCACCCCTCCACTTT. Its translation: CASSQYKDSYNSPLHF. The J gene is TRBJ1-6, the V gene TRBV4-1; a weak D match, TRBD1 (6 bases). The CDR3 loop spans 16 amino acids. V lost 2 bases, J lost 3 bases, and 11 bases lay in between. Germline loops: CDR1 MGHRA, CDR2 YSYEKL.